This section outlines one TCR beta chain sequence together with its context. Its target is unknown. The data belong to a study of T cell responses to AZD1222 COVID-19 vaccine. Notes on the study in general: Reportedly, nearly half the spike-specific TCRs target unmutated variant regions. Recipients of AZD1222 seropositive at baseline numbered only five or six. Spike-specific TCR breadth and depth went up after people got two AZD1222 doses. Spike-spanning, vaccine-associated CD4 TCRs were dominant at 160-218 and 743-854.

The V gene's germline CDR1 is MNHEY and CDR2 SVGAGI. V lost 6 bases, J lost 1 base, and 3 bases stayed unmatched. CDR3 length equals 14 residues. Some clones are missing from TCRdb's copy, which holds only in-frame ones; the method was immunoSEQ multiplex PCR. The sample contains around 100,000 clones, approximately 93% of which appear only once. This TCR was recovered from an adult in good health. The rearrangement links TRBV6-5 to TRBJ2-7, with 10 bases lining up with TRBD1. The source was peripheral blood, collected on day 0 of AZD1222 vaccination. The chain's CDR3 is CASRGDRGSYEQYF. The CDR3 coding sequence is TGTGCCAGCAGGGGGGACAGGGGATCCTACGAGCAGTACTTC.